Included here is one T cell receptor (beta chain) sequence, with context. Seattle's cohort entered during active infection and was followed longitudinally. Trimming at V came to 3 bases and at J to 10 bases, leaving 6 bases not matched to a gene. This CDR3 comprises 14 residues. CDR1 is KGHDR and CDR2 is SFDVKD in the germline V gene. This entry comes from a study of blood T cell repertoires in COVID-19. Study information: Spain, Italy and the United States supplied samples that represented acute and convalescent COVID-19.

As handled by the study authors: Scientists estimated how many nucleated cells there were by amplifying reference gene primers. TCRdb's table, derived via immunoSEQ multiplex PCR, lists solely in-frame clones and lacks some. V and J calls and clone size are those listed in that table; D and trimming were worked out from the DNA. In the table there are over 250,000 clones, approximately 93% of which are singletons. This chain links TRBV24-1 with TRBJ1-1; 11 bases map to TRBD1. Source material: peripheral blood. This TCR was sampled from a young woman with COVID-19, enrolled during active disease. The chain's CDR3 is CATSDAGTGGIAFF. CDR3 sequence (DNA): TGTGCCACCAGTGATGCCGGGACAGGGGGTATAGCTTTCTTT.